Listed below are T cell receptor beta chains from one sample, sequenced in a study of T cells of healthy individuals. A single record per CDR3 protein comes from TCRdb applying MiXCR to the 5' RACE reads. This sample has fewer than 70,000 distinct CDR3 sequences; approximately 15% occur once, and the top ten carry approximately 16%. The receptors here all came from a human donor in good health. Each CDR3 is given with its conserved first and last residue. The order of the fields is D gene, V gene, J gene, clone size, CDR3 DNA, CDR3 protein. A D gene is named only where the DNA matches it firmly. The size entry is marked missing in some rows and otherwise reads once, few, many or a size class.

d_call: TRBD1; v_call: TRBV3-1; j_call: TRBJ1-2; clone_size: many; cdr3_nt: TGTGCCAGCAGCCCGGGACAGTTGAGCTATGGCTACACCTTC; cdr3_aa: CASSPGQLSYGYTF
d_call: TRBD1; v_call: TRBV20-1; j_call: TRBJ2-4; clone_size: many; cdr3_nt: TGCAGTGCAAACAGGGGAACGAACATTCAGTACTTC; cdr3_aa: CSANRGTNIQYF
d_call: TRBD2; v_call: TRBV28; j_call: TRBJ2-3; clone_size: .; cdr3_nt: TGTGCCAGCAGAAGACGGACTAGGGATAATACGCAGTATTTT; cdr3_aa: CASRRRTRDNTQYF
d_call: .; v_call: TRBV2; j_call: TRBJ2-3; clone_size: few; cdr3_nt: TGTGCCAGCTTCCAGTGGGACAGCACAGATACGCAGTATTTT; cdr3_aa: CASFQWDSTDTQYF
d_call: TRBD2; v_call: TRBV29-1; j_call: TRBJ2-5; clone_size: many; cdr3_nt: TGCAGCGTTGGGATAGCGGGGGGGCCTCGGGAGACCCAGTACTTC; cdr3_aa: CSVGIAGGPRETQYF
d_call: .; v_call: TRBV29-1; j_call: TRBJ2-2; clone_size: many; cdr3_nt: TGCAGCGTTGGAACAAACACCGGGGAGCTGTTTTTT; cdr3_aa: CSVGTNTGELFF
d_call: TRBD1; v_call: TRBV11-2; j_call: TRBJ1-1; clone_size: few; cdr3_nt: TGTGCCAGCAGCTCGGGACAGCTTATGAACACTGAAGCTTTCTTT; cdr3_aa: CASSSGQLMNTEAFF
d_call: .; v_call: TRBV6-5; j_call: TRBJ1-6; clone_size: few; cdr3_nt: TGTGCCAGCAAGGGACCTTCAGAACCCCTCCACTTT; cdr3_aa: CASKGPSEPLHF
d_call: .; v_call: TRBV4-3; j_call: TRBJ2-1; clone_size: many; cdr3_nt: TGCGCCAGCAGCCAAGACTGGGGCCCCAACAATGAGCAGTTCTTC; cdr3_aa: CASSQDWGPNNEQFF
d_call: .; v_call: TRBV6-2/TRBV6-3; j_call: TRBJ1-5; clone_size: .; cdr3_nt: TGTGCCAGCAGTTACTCGAGTGCTCATAGCAATCAGCCCCAGCATTTT; cdr3_aa: CASSYSSAHSNQPQHF
d_call: TRBD1; v_call: TRBV14; j_call: TRBJ1-2; clone_size: few; cdr3_nt: TGTGCCAGCAGCCAAGTACCCACAGGGGCGGATGGCTACACCTTC; cdr3_aa: CASSQVPTGADGYTF
d_call: .; v_call: TRBV6-2/TRBV6-3; j_call: TRBJ2-2; clone_size: .; cdr3_nt: TGTGCCAGCAGGCAAGGGGACACCGGGGAGCTGTTTTTT; cdr3_aa: CASRQGDTGELFF
d_call: .; v_call: TRBV7-9; j_call: TRBJ2-1; clone_size: few; cdr3_nt: TGTGCCAGCAGCCCGACCTGGGATGAGCAGTTCTTC; cdr3_aa: CASSPTWDEQFF
d_call: .; v_call: TRBV21-1; j_call: TRBJ2-7; clone_size: many; cdr3_nt: TGTGCCAGCAGCACCGGGACAGGGCTGTGGGAGCAGTACTTC; cdr3_aa: CASSTGTGLWEQYF
d_call: TRBD1; v_call: TRBV24-1; j_call: TRBJ1-2; clone_size: many; cdr3_nt: TGTGCCACCAGTCCGGGACAGGGTAGTGCCTACACCTTC; cdr3_aa: CATSPGQGSAYTF
d_call: .; v_call: TRBV12-5; j_call: TRBJ2-1; clone_size: many; cdr3_nt: TGTGCTAGCGGCCTCGGGGGCCGCAATGAGCAGTTCTTC; cdr3_aa: CASGLGGRNEQFF
d_call: .; v_call: TRBV4-3; j_call: TRBJ2-1; clone_size: .; cdr3_nt: TGCGCCAGCAGCCCAACAGGGTTCTCCTACAATGAGCAGTTCTTC; cdr3_aa: CASSPTGFSYNEQFF
d_call: .; v_call: TRBV5-1; j_call: TRBJ2-3; clone_size: .; cdr3_nt: TGCGCCAGTACAGGGACGGTGAGCCCAGATACGCAGTATTTT; cdr3_aa: CASTGTVSPDTQYF
d_call: .; v_call: TRBV7-9; j_call: TRBJ2-5; clone_size: .; cdr3_nt: TGTGCCAGCAGCCCTGGGGCTTTAAAAGAGACCCAGTACTTC; cdr3_aa: CASSPGALKETQYF
d_call: .; v_call: TRBV20-1; j_call: TRBJ1-1; clone_size: .; cdr3_nt: TGCAGTGCTGGGACCGGCGGGAGGGGTGAAGCTTTCTTT; cdr3_aa: CSAGTGGRGEAFF
d_call: .; v_call: TRBV7-2; j_call: TRBJ1-5; clone_size: .; cdr3_nt: TGTGCCAGCAGCTTAAGGGGAAATCAGCCCCAGCATTTT; cdr3_aa: CASSLRGNQPQHF
d_call: .; v_call: TRBV6-5; j_call: TRBJ1-1; clone_size: many; cdr3_nt: TGTGCCAGCAGTGCCTTGTTGGGGGACACTGAAGCTTTCTTT; cdr3_aa: CASSALLGDTEAFF
d_call: TRBD2; v_call: TRBV7-8; j_call: TRBJ2-1; clone_size: many; cdr3_nt: TGTGCCAGCAGCTTAGCGCGACTAGCGAGTAGGGGACGATACAATGAGCAGTTCTTC; cdr3_aa: CASSLARLASRGRYNEQFF
d_call: .; v_call: TRBV6-6; j_call: TRBJ2-3; clone_size: .; cdr3_nt: TGTGCCAGCATCCTGAGTGAGCTCTCCGATACGCAGTATTTT; cdr3_aa: CASILSELSDTQYF
d_call: .; v_call: TRBV6-2/TRBV6-3; j_call: TRBJ2-1; clone_size: few; cdr3_nt: TGTGCCAGCAGTTTATCGGGGCGGGACCACAATGAGCAGTTCTTC; cdr3_aa: CASSLSGRDHNEQFF
d_call: TRBD1; v_call: TRBV29-1; j_call: TRBJ1-2; clone_size: many; cdr3_nt: TGCAGCGCTGCGACAGGGACCAGCTATGGCTACACCTTC; cdr3_aa: CSAATGTSYGYTF
d_call: TRBD1; v_call: TRBV5-1; j_call: TRBJ1-1; clone_size: few; cdr3_nt: TGCGCCAGCAGCTCCGGACAGGGCACTGAAGCTTTCTTT; cdr3_aa: CASSSGQGTEAFF
d_call: .; v_call: TRBV7-8; j_call: TRBJ1-2; clone_size: many; cdr3_nt: TGTGCCAGCAGCTTAGCTGGGACTGGAAGGAGCTACACCTTC; cdr3_aa: CASSLAGTGRSYTF
d_call: .; v_call: TRBV30; j_call: TRBJ1-1; clone_size: few; cdr3_nt: TGTGCCTGGACTCAGTACAGGACGAACACTGAAGCTTTCTTT; cdr3_aa: CAWTQYRTNTEAFF